This section outlines one TCR beta chain sequence together with its context. This record belongs to a study of blood T cell repertoires in COVID-19. The method was immunoSEQ multiplex PCR; TCRdb's version includes in-frame clones alone and lacks a portion of them. The data hold approximately 25,000 clones, with 85% to 90% observed a single time. V lost 11 bases and J lost 6; bases outside the gene matches: 10. Germline V gene lookup returns CDR1 ENHRY and CDR2 SYGVKD. The CDR3 sequence is 15 residues long. This sequence joins TRBV10-3 and TRBJ2-1, with TRBD2 identical over 13 bases. The sequence was obtained from a woman between 55 and 75 years old with active COVID-19. Sequenced material: peripheral blood. CDR3 DNA: TGTGCCGTCCGAAGGACTAGCGGGAGAGGCAATGAGCAGTTCTTC. Translated: CAVRRTSGRGNEQFF.